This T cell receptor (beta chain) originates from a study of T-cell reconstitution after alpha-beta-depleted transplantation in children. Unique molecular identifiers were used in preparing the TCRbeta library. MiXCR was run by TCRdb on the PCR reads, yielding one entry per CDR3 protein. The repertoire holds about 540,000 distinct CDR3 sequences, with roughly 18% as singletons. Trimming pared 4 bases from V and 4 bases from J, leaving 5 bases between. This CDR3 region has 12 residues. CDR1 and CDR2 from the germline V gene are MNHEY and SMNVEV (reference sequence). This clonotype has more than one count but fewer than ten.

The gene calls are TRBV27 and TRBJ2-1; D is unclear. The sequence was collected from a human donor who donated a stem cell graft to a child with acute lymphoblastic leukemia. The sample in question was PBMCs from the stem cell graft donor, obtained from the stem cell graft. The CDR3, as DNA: TGTGCCAGCAGTTCTGTATACAATGAGCAGTTCTTC. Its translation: CASSSVYNEQFF.